The 25 T cell receptor beta chains presented below share a single source sample, sequenced in a study of shared clonotypes between healthy human individuals. Using immunoSEQ multiplex PCR, the repertoire was profiled, and TCRdb retains in-frame clones only, with some absent. Of over a million clones listed, about 77% are singletons. The sample comprised memory CD4+ T cells sorted from blood. The sample's subset: CD45RA-negative fraction. The origin of the receptors is a man aged 18 to 35 in good health.

The gene calls are TRBV4-1 and TRBJ2-3, with TRBD2 matching over 8 bases. The CDR3 contains 17 residues. The germline gives CDR1 MGHRA, CDR2 YSYEKL. With 0 bases clipped from V and 0 bases from J, the junction kept 5 bases outside the gene matches. CDR3 DNA: TGCGCCAGCAGCCAAGAATCGGCTAGCGGGAGCACAGATACGCAGTATTTT. Its translation is CASSQESASGSTDTQYF.

Comment on this clone: Within the sample, other DNA sequences also encode this same CDR3. The rearrangement links TRBV10-3 to TRBJ1-4, with a possible D match to TRBD1 (6 bases). This CDR3 region has 15 residues. Trimming pared 0 bases from V and 5 bases from J, leaving 10 bases between. The germline V gene has CDR1 ENHRY and CDR2 SYGVKD. The CDR3 region has the DNA TGTGCCATCAGTGAGTCGGGGGGCACCAATGAAAAACTGTTTTTT. Its protein product is CAISESGGTNEKLFF.

The V gene is TRBV16, the J gene TRBJ2-1; no clear D. Per germline, CDR1 KGHSY and CDR2 FQNENV. The germline V and J ends were trimmed by 0 bases and 5 bases, with 11 bases remaining between them. The CDR3 is 15 amino acids. Written as DNA, the CDR3 is TGTGCCAGCAGCCAATCTCGGTCGGGTAACAATGAGCAGTTCTTC. It translates to CASSQSRSGNNEQFF.

The chain links TRBV6-1 to TRBJ2-4; D may be TRBD1 (5 bases). Germline CDR1 and CDR2: MNHNS and SASEGT. The germline V and J ends were trimmed by 7 bases and 5 bases, with 12 bases remaining between them. This CDR3 contains 13 residues. CDR3 DNA: TGTGCCAGCAAGACAGAGAAGGAAAACATTCAGTACTTC. This translates into CASKTEKENIQYF.

V usage is TRBV5-1 and J usage is TRBJ2-7, with TRBD2 matching 9 bases. CDR3 length: 15 residues. The V gene end was trimmed by 5 bases and the J gene end by 1 base; junction bases not matched to a gene: 7. Germline assignment: CDR1 SGHRS and CDR2 YFSETQ. CDR3 in DNA: TGCGCCAGCAGGCCCCAACTAGCGGGTTCCTACGAGCAGTACTTC. Translation: CASRPQLAGSYEQYF.

This clone was counted a single time. The V and J genes are TRBV5-1 and TRBJ2-5, with no clear D. Deletions cut 3 bases from V and 4 bases from J, with 10 bases between. CDR1 SGHRS and CDR2 YFSETQ come from the germline V gene. This CDR3 region has 13 residues. CDR3 in amino acids: CASSSVIGETQYF. The DNA for the CDR3 is TGCGCCAGCAGCTCGGTCATCGGAGAGACCCAGTACTTC.

This clone came up a few times. The chain combines TRBV7-2 with TRBJ1-1; no clear D gene. Trimming stripped 6 bases from V and 3 bases from J, with 14 bases between. This CDR3 has 14 amino acids. Germline V gives CDR1 SGHTA, CDR2 FQGNSA. DNA of the CDR3: TGTGCCAGCAGGGGAGGTACGGCCCACACTGAAGCTTTCTTT. This encodes CASRGGTAHTEAFF.

The V call is TRBV28, the J call TRBJ2-6; TRBD1 matches at 12 bases. The CDR3 contains 17 residues. Per germline, CDR1 MDHEN and CDR2 SYDVKM. V lost 5 bases, J lost 3 bases, and 5 bases stayed unmatched. Written as DNA, the CDR3 is TGTGCCAGCAGTAGGGGACAGGGGGCACTTGGGGCCAACGTCCTGACTTTC. This gives the protein CASSRGQGALGANVLTF.

This clone was seen a handful of times. J is TRBJ2-3 and V is TRBV6-1; D is unclear. Per germline, CDR1 MNHNS and CDR2 SASEGT. The CDR3 loop spans 12 amino acids. Deletions cut 2 bases from V and 6 bases from J, with 6 bases between. In DNA, the CDR3 is TGTGCCAGCAGTGAATCTATCGATACGCAGTATTTT. It yields the protein CASSESIDTQYF.

On this clone itself: Possible read error: a much larger clone is one base away. J is TRBJ2-2 and V is TRBV4-2; the D is unclear. With 1 base removed from V and 8 bases from J, the gap between germline ends came to 5 bases. The CDR3 consists of 12 residues. The germline V gene has CDR1 LGHNA and CDR2 YNFKEQ. In DNA form, the CDR3 reads TGTGCCAGCAGCCAAGTAACGGGGGAGCTGTTTTTT. Protein: CASSQVTGELFF.

In this sample, this clone turned up once. The V gene is TRBV2, the J gene TRBJ1-5; 7 nucleotides line up with TRBD1. The CDR3 runs 15 residues. With V trimmed by 5 bases and J by 2 bases, 6 bases remained unmatched. From germline, CDR1 is SNHLY and CDR2 FYNNEI. CDR3 residues: CASSREGAGNQPQHF. CDR3 DNA sequence: TGTGCCAGCAGTCGAGAGGGGGCGGGCAATCAGCCCCAGCATTTT.

This clone has a single count. The chain combines TRBV27 with TRBJ1-6; D not resolved. Germline CDR1 and CDR2: MNHEY and SMNVEV (reference sequence). CDR3 length: 13 amino acids. Trimming shortened V by 1 base and J by 9 bases, and 7 bases separated the two germline ends. CDR3: CASSLFEGSPLHF. The CDR3 DNA reads TGTGCCAGCAGTTTATTTGAGGGTTCACCCCTCCACTTT.

This chain joins TRBV5-1 and TRBJ2-1; 9 bases fit TRBD1. This CDR3 has 15 residues. The V and J ends lost 2 bases and 6 bases, in that order; junction bases with no gene match: 6. Germline assignment: CDR1 SGHRS and CDR2 YFSETQ. In nucleotides, the CDR3 is TGCGCCAGCAGCTTACAGGGGGCGACCCCCAATGAGCAGTTCTTC. This sequence encodes CASSLQGATPNEQFF.

The J gene is TRBJ1-2, the V gene TRBV19; D perhaps matches TRBD1 (6 bases). This CDR3 region has 15 residues. V lost 6 bases to trimming and J lost 5 bases, with 19 bases between them. Germline V gene data show CDR1 as LNHDA and CDR2 as SQIVND (reference sequence). The CDR3 sequence is CASRSSARGLYGYTF. In nucleotides, the CDR3 is TGTGCCAGTAGGTCCAGCGCACGGGGGCTATATGGCTACACCTTC.

This clone was picked up one time. It differs at one base from a far larger clone, so likely a read error. The same CDR3 also results from other DNA sequences found in this sample. The gene calls are TRBV19 and TRBJ1-5; 7 positions match TRBD1. The V gene end was trimmed by 3 bases and the J gene end by 3 bases; junction bases not matched to a gene: 2. The CDR3 length is 14 residues. Germline V CDR1 and CDR2: LNHDA, SQIVND (reference sequence). CDR3 protein: CASSMGQSNQPQHF. CDR3 bases: TGTGCCAGTAGTATGGGACAGTCCAATCAGCCCCAGCATTTT. Full variable domain (missing parts from reference TRBV19 and TRBJ1-5): DGGITQSPKYLFRKEGQNVTLSCEQNLNHDAMYWYRQDPGQGLRLIYYSQIVNDFQKGDIAEGYSVSREKKESFPLTVTSAQKNPTAFYLCASSMGQSNQPQHFGDGTRLSIL.

V usage is TRBV27 and J usage is TRBJ1-5; 8 positions match TRBD1. The CDR3 is made up of 16 amino acids. Germline CDR1 MNHEY, CDR2 SMNVEV (reference sequence). V was clipped by 5 bases and J by 7 bases; unmatched bases: 13. The CDR3 protein is CASSTTGTGGAQPQHF. CDR3 DNA: TGTGCCAGCAGTACCACTGGGACAGGAGGAGCCCAGCCCCAGCATTTT.

The chain recombines TRBV19 with TRBJ2-3, with 11 bases identical to TRBD2. V was clipped by 6 bases and J by 8 bases; unmatched bases: 10. Looked up from germline, CDR1 is LNHDA and CDR2 is SQIVND (reference sequence). The CDR3 covers 15 residues. CDR3 in DNA: TGTGCCAGTAGCCCTCCTAGCGGGGGGCAGGCTACGCAGTATTTT. The encoded protein is CASSPPSGGQATQYF.

V gene TRBV4-3 combines with J gene TRBJ1-5; possible D gene TRBD1, 5 bases. CDR1 and CDR2 (germline): LGHNA, YSLEER. The germline V and J ends were trimmed by 3 bases and 9 bases, with 12 bases remaining between them. The CDR3 runs 13 residues. The CDR3 DNA reads TGCGCCAGCAGCCATAATTATGGGGGGCCCCAGCATTTT. Translated, it gives CASSHNYGGPQHF.

This clone was observed a few times. The rearrangement uses TRBV20-1 and TRBJ1-2, with a weak D call TRBD1 (5 bases). From germline, CDR1 is DFQATT and CDR2 SNEGSKA (reference sequence). The CDR3 spans 11 residues. V was cut by 5 bases and J by 7 bases, with 11 bases left in between. The CDR3 DNA sequence: TGCAGTGCTGTCCAGGGCCCTGGCTACACCTTC. It encodes CSAVQGPGYTF.

This clone showed up just a few times. This chain joins TRBV7-2 and TRBJ1-1, with a tentative D call TRBD1 (6 bases). This CDR3 comprises 14 residues. V gave up 5 bases and J gave up 1 base, with 11 bases separating them. The germline CDR1 and CDR2 sequences are SGHTA and FQGNSA. The CDR3 coding sequence is TGTGCCAGCAGCACACCGGACAGGAACACTGAAGCTTTCTTT. Translated: CASSTPDRNTEAFF. Full variable domain (outside the CDR3, taken from reference TRBV7-2 and TRBJ1-1): GAGVSQSPSNKVTEKGKDVELRCDPISGHTALYWYRQSLGQGLEFLIYFQGNSAPDKSGLPSDRFSAERTGGSVSTLTIQRTQQEDSAVYLCASSTPDRNTEAFFGQGTRLTVV.

This clone was counted only a few times. The genes are TRBV4-3 and TRBJ2-1; TRBD2 aligns across 9 bases. The CDR3 covers 15 residues. Germline CDR1 LGHNA, CDR2 YSLEER. The trim removed 2 bases at V and 5 bases at J, leaving 4 bases unmatched. The DNA of the CDR3 is TGCGCCAGCAGCCAACGGGCGGGGGGGAACAATGAGCAGTTCTTC. This sequence encodes CASSQRAGGNNEQFF.

J is TRBJ1-1 and V is TRBV30; the match to TRBD1 covers 9 bases. This CDR3 has 21 amino acids. CDR1 is GTSNPN, CDR2 SVGIG, per germline (reference sequence). V gave up 1 base and J gave up 4 bases; unmatched junction bases: 25. DNA of the CDR3: TGTGCCTGGAGTGCATTTGCCGCGACCGGGACAGGGAGACGGTTCGGCACTGAAGCTTTCTTT. Amino acid sequence: CAWSAFAATGTGRRFGTEAFF.

The chain carries TRBV6-1 and TRBJ1-1; D gene unclear. Looked up from germline, CDR1 is MNHNS and CDR2 is SASEGT. V lost 2 bases to trimming and J lost 4 bases, with 14 bases between them. The length of the CDR3 is 15 residues. The CDR3, as DNA: TGTGCCAGCAGTGAAATTGAAATTCGGGGCACTGAAGCTTTCTTT. Its protein is CASSEIEIRGTEAFF.

The chain employs TRBV6-5 and TRBJ2-7; TRBD1 matches 8 bases. CDR3 length: 14 residues. Looked up from germline, CDR1 is MNHEY and CDR2 is SVGAGI. Trimming cost V 6 bases and J 1 base; bases outside gene matches: 5. This CDR3 reads CASSPGQGSYEQYF. The CDR3 nucleotides read TGTGCCAGCAGCCCTGGACAGGGTTCCTACGAGCAGTACTTC.

The V and J genes are TRBV11-2 and TRBJ2-1; the D gene could be TRBD1 or TRBD2 (5 bases each). CDR3 size: 14 residues. V dropped 1 base and J dropped 4 bases, with 8 bases sitting between them. Germline CDR1 reads SGHAT; CDR2 reads FQNNGV. In DNA form, the CDR3 reads TGTGCCAGCAGCTTAGGGGGCGGGTACAATGAGCAGTTCTTC. This gives the protein CASSLGGGYNEQFF.